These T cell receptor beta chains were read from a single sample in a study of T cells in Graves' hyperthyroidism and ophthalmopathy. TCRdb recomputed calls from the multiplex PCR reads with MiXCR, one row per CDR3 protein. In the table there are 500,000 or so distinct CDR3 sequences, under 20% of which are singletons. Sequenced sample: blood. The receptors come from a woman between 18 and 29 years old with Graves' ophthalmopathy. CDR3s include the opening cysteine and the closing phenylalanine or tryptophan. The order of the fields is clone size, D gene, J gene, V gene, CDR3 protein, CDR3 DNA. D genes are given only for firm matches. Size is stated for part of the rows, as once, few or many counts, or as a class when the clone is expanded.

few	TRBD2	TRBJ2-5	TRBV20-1	CSATHGGGQETQYF	TGCAGTGCCACCCATGGGGGGGGGCAAGAGACCCAGTACTTC
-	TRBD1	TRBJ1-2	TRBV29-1	CSVEGFHRGQDGYTF	TGCAGCGTTGAAGGGTTTCACAGGGGGCAGGATGGCTACACCTTC
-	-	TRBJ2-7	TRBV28	CASSFGGRDYEQYF	TGTGCCAGCAGTTTCGGGGGCCGGGACTACGAGCAGTACTTC
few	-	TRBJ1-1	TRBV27	CASSLSTGSPTEAFF	TGTGCCAGCAGTTTGTCCACAGGGTCTCCCACTGAAGCTTTCTTT
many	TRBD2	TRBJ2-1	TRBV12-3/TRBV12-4	CASSGGLYNEQFF	TGTGCCAGCAGCGGGGGACTATACAATGAGCAGTTCTTC
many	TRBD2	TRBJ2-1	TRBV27	CASYSGGLNYNEQFF	TGTGCCAGTTATAGCGGGGGCCTCAACTACAATGAGCAGTTCTTC
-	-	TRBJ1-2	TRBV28	CASLRGYTF	TGTGCCAGCTTACGAGGCTACACCTTC
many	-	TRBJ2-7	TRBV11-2	CASSLGGLATYEQYF	TGTGCCAGCAGCTTAGGGGGGCTAGCGACCTACGAGCAGTACTTC
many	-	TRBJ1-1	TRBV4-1	CASSLPTELNTEAFF	TGCGCCAGCAGCCTGCCGACGGAGCTAAACACTGAAGCTTTCTTT
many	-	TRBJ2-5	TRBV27	CASSLLSEETQYF	TGTGCCAGCAGTTTACTCAGCGAGGAGACCCAGTACTTC
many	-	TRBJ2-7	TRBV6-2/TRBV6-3	CASSRVPYEQYF	TGTGCCAGCAGCCGGGTCCCCTACGAGCAGTACTTC
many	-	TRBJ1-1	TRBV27	CASSFRAVNTEAFF	TGTGCCAGCAGTTTCAGGGCGGTGAACACTGAAGCTTTCTTT
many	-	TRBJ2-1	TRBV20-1	CSARGVGGSYNEQFF	TGCAGTGCTAGGGGGGTGGGGGGCTCCTACAATGAGCAGTTCTTC
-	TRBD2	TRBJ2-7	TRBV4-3	CASSQVLAGEIVTYEQYF	TGCGCCAGCAGCCAAGTTCTAGCGGGAGAGATAGTCACCTACGAGCAGTACTTC
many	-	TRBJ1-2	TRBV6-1	CASSYAGEVYGYTF	TGTGCCAGCAGTTACGCAGGGGAAGTATATGGCTACACCTTC
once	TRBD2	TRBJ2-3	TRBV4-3	CASSQGTSGRDAQYF	TGCGCCAGCAGCCAAGGGACTAGCGGGAGGGACGCGCAGTATTTT
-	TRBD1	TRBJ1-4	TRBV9	CASSVEAGGDEKLFF	TGTGCCAGCAGCGTAGAGGCAGGGGGGGATGAAAAACTGTTTTTT
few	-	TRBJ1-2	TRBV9	CASSAALPGYGYTF	TGTGCCAGCAGCGCAGCCCTCCCAGGGTATGGCTACACCTTC
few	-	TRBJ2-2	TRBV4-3	CASSQDAGAMNTGELFF	TGCGCCAGCAGCCAAGATGCAGGGGCCATGAACACCGGGGAGCTGTTTTTT
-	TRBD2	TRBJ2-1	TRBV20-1	CSATWLGSGTKFF	TGCAGTGCTACGTGGTTAGGTAGCGGGACGAAGTTCTTC
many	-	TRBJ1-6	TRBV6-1	CASSLDRGDNSPLHF	TGTGCCAGCAGTCTTGATCGCGGGGATAATTCACCCCTCCACTTT
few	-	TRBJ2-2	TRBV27	CASSLIAGELFF	TGTGCCAGCAGTTTAATAGCGGGGGAGCTGTTTTTT
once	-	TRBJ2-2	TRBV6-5	CASSYSTGRGGGELFF	TGTGCCAGCAGTTACTCGACGGGTAGGGGGGGCGGGGAGCTGTTTTTT
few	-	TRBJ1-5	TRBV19	CASSIDPPPGGNQPQHF	TGTGCCAGTAGTATAGATCCTCCTCCAGGAGGCAATCAGCCCCAGCATTTT
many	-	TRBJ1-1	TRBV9	CASSVQWNTEAFF	TGTGCCAGCAGCGTACAGTGGAACACTGAAGCTTTCTTT
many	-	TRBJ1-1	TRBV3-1	CASSHQEGGAFF	TGTGCCAGCAGCCACCAAGAAGGCGGAGCTTTCTTT
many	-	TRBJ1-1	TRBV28	CASSLKPLGLNTEAFF	TGTGCCAGCAGTTTAAAGCCTCTGGGGTTGAACACTGAAGCTTTCTTT
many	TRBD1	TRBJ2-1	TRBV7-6	CASSWDRGIYNEQFF	TGTGCCAGCAGCTGGGACAGGGGTATCTACAATGAGCAGTTCTTC
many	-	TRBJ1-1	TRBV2	CASSLRQGTFLVTEAFF	TGTGCCAGCAGTCTCCGACAAGGGACGTTTTTGGTCACTGAAGCTTTCTTT
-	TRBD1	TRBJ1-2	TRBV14	CASSRTGVGYGYTF	TGTGCCAGCTCCCGGACAGGGGTGGGTTATGGCTACACCTTC
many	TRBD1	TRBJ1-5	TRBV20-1	CSADPGTGGSNQPQHF	TGCAGTGCCGATCCCGGGACAGGGGGTAGCAATCAGCCCCAGCATTTT
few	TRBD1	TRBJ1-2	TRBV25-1	CASSARDSFGYTF	TGTGCCAGCAGTGCCCGGGACAGCTTTGGCTACACCTTC
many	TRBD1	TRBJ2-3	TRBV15	CATSTSGQGRTDTQYF	TGTGCCACCAGCACATCAGGACAGGGTCGGACAGATACGCAGTATTTT
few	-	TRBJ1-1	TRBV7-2	CASSLRAANTEAFF	TGTGCCAGCAGCTTGCGGGCTGCGAACACTGAAGCTTTCTTT